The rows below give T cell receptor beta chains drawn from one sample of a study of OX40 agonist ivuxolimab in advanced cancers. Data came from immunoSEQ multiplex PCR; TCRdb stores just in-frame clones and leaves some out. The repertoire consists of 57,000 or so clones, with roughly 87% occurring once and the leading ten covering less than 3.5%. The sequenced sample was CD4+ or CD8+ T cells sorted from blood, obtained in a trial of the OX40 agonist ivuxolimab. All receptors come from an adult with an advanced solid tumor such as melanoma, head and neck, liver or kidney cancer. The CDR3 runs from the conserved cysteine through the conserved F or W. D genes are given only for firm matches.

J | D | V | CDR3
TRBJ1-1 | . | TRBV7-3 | CASSLMTTSTEAFF
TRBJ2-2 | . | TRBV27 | CASSRQTGYTGELFF
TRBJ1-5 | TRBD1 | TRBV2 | CASSVGGGFNQPQHF
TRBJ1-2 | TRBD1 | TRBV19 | CASDRGQGPGTLYGYTF
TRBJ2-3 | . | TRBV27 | CASRPGFSGTDTQYF
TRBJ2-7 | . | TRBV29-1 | CSAGDLDYEQYF
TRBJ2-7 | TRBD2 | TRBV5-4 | CASSLVGGNYEQYF
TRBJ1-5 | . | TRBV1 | CTSSQEVWREANQPQHF
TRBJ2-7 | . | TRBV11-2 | CASSLDAEQYF
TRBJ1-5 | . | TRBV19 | CASSMVLGEEQPQHF
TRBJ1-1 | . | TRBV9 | CASSLQRNTEAFF
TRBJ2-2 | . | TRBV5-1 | CASATTTNTGELFF
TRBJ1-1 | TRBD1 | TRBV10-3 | CAIRTGTGEDTEAFF
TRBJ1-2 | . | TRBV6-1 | CASSEWGINYGYTF
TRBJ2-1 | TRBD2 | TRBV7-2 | CASSLDGTSGYNEQFF
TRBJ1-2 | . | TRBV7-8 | CASSFSPDNYGYTF
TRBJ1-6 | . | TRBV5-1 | CASSSAGGHNSPLHF
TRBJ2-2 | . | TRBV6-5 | CASSHRPDTGELFF
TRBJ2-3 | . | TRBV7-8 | CASSPRGPSSTDTQYF
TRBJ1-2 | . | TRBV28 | CASSAGTPHYGYTF
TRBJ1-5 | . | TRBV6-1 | CASSEAPPVADSNQPQHF
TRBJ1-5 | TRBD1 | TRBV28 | CASRSGGAGQPQHF
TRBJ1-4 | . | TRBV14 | CASSQGSNRGKLFF
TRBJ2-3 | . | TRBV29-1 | CSVESQGRTDTQYF
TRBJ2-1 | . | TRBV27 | CASSFGGSRREQFF
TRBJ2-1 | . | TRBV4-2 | CASSQSNEQFF
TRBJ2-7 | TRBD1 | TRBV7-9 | CASSLPQGDYEQYF
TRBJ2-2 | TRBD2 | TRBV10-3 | CAISGSGGSGELFF
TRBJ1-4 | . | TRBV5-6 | CASSYLGPGTEEKLFF
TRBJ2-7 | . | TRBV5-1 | CASSLASDSYEQYF
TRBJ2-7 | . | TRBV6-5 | CASSRRGDPSYEQYF
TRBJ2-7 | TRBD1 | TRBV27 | CASSRQGAFFYEQYF
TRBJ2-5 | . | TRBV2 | CASSGGVKETQYF
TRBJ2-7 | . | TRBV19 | CASSLAGAGSTNEQYF
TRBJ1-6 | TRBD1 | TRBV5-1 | CASSEGQGYLLLHF
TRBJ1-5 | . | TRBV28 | CASSILGGDQPQHF
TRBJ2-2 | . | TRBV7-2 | CASSPRGSGELFF
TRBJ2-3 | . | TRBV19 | CASSIQGSVTDTQYF
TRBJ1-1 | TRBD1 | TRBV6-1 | CASSGQGYTEAFF
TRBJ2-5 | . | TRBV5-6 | CASSLGVQETQYF
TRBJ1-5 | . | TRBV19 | CASSILGRENQPQHF
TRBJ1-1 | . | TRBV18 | CASSPRDEEAFF
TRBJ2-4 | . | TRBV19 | CASSTTPPGNIQYF
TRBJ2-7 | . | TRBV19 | CASSSTGSSYEQYF
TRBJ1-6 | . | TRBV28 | CASISEGRYNSPLHF
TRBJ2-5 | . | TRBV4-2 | CASSPSTRQGGETQYF
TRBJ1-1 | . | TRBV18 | CASSPSPNTEAFF
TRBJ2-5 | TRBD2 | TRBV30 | CAWSPQRGRLGTQYF
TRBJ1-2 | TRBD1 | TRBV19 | CASSPEPGQLYGYTF
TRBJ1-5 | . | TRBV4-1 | CASSQDVVGRQPQHF
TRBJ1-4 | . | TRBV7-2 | CASSLGVANEKLFF
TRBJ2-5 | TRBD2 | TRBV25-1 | CASLNLAGETQYF
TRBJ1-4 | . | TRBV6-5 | CASSPSGGRKGELFF